Shown below are 20 T cell receptor beta chains from a single sample sequenced in a study of Ad26.COV2.S vaccination and SARS-CoV-2 variants. Treatment in this sample: some 20 received Ad26.COV2.S at low or high dose, single or two shots; 5 received placebo; per-sample allocation not given. Vaccine and placebo recipients were sampled on day 63 after the first injection. Assay: immunoSEQ multiplex PCR; the TCRdb copy retains only in-frame clones and omits some. The sample holds some 250,000 clones; over 75% are singletons and the top ten take about 10%. Sequences were derived from peripheral blood, sampled in a trial of Ad26.COV2.S vaccine versus placebo. The receptors stem from a person between 18 and 59 years old who received the Ad26.COV2.S COVID-19 vaccine or a placebo.

This sequence joins TRBV7-9 and TRBJ2-7; 7 positions agree with TRBD2. With V trimmed by 5 bases and J by 6 bases, 4 bases remained unmatched. CDR1 is SEHNR and CDR2 is FQNEAQ in the germline V gene (reference sequence). The CDR3 consists of 12 residues. The CDR3 reads CASSEGGFEQYF. CDR3 bases: TGTGCCAGCAGCGAGGGAGGGTTCGAGCAGTACTTC.

J is TRBJ2-7 and V is TRBV28, with TRBD2 identical over 8 bases. The V segment lost 5 bases and the J segment 5 bases; nucleotides outside the gene matches: 14. The CDR3 has 16 residues. Germline V gives CDR1 MDHEN, CDR2 SYDVKM. The DNA for the CDR3 is TGTGCCAGCAGTCCCATCCGGGAGGGCCTTTTTGACGAGCAGTACTTC. Translation: CASSPIREGLFDEQYF.

This clone came up once. V gene TRBV28 combines with J gene TRBJ1-5; D not resolved. The CDR3 loop spans 15 amino acids. The V gene's germline CDR1 is MDHEN and CDR2 SYDVKM. V dropped 7 bases and J dropped 4 bases, with 17 bases sitting between them. CDR3 loop: CASINPGNKNQPQHF. Written as DNA, the CDR3 is TGTGCCAGCATTAATCCCGGGAACAAAAATCAGCCCCAGCATTTT. Drawing the rest from reference TRBV28 and TRBJ1-5, the complete variable domain is DVKVTQSSRYLVKRTGEKVFLECVQDMDHENMFWYRQDPGLGLRLIYFSYDVKMKEKGDIPEGYSVSREKKERFSLILESASTNQTSMYLCASINPGNKNQPQHFGDGTRLSIL.

V is TRBV30 and J is TRBJ2-2; D may be TRBD1 or TRBD2 (5 bases each). From germline, CDR1 is GTSNPN and CDR2 SVGIG (reference sequence). With 3 bases removed from V and 4 bases from J, the gap between germline ends came to 9 bases. This CDR3 contains 13 residues. CDR3 protein: CAWRYGGTGELFF. The DNA for the CDR3 is TGTGCCTGGAGATATGGGGGCACCGGGGAGCTGTTTTTT.

The V gene is TRBV5-1, the J gene TRBJ2-7; a weak D match, TRBD2 (6 bases). The CDR3 loop spans 14 amino acids. Germline CDR1 and CDR2: SGHRS and YFSETQ. Trimming left V 1 base short and J 1 base short, with 9 bases between. The CDR3 reads CASSLIGGSYEQYF. The CDR3 bases are TGCGCCAGCAGCTTGATCGGGGGATCCTACGAGCAGTACTTC.

The chain links TRBV5-6 to TRBJ2-5; TRBD1 matches 10 bases. After removal of 4 bases from V and 4 bases from J, the junction contained 10 bases not matched to a gene. CDR3 length: 16 residues. Germline V CDR1 and CDR2: SGHDT, YYEEEE. This chain's CDR3 is CASSHTGTGAVETQYF. For the CDR3, the DNA is TGTGCCAGCAGCCATACCGGGACAGGGGCGGTAGAGACCCAGTACTTC.

The chain uses TRBV15 and TRBJ2-1; a possible D gene is TRBD2 (6 bases). V lost 2 bases to trimming and J lost 5 bases, with 19 bases between them. CDR3 length equals 17 residues. The germline V gene has CDR1 LNHNV and CDR2 YYDKDF (reference sequence). CDR3 amino acids: CATSRSSPGLSNNEQFF. The DNA of the CDR3 is TGTGCCACCAGCAGATCTTCACCGGGACTCTCGAACAATGAGCAGTTCTTC.

The rearrangement links TRBV7-2 to TRBJ2-1, with TRBD2 identical over 7 bases. The V gene's germline CDR1 is SGHTA and CDR2 FQGNSA. The CDR3 has 12 residues. The J segment lost 14 bases and the V segment lost 2 bases, leaving 6 bases of the junction unmatched. CDR3 protein: CASSLLATSKFF. In nucleotides, the CDR3 is TGTGCCAGCAGCTTACTAGCGACTAGCAAGTTCTTC.

This clone was observed a few times. V usage is TRBV5-1 and J usage is TRBJ2-2, with 8 bases identical to TRBD2. Trimming at V came to 2 bases and at J to 0 bases, leaving 3 bases not matched to a gene. Germline loops: CDR1 SGHRS, CDR2 YFSETQ. The CDR3 length is 16 residues. The CDR3 bases are TGCGCCAGCAGCTTTTTGACTAGCGCGAACACCGGGGAGCTGTTTTTT. This encodes CASSFLTSANTGELFF.

This chain uses TRBV10-3 with TRBJ2-3, with D possibly matching TRBD2 (5 bases). This CDR3 is 12 amino acids long. Germline CDR1 and CDR2: ENHRY and SYGVKD. The V end was cut by 11 bases, the J end by 2 bases, with 11 bases between. CDR3 coding DNA: TGTGCCTCACACGGGAACACAGATACGCAGTATTTT. This gives the protein CASHGNTDTQYF.

The V call is TRBV9, the J call TRBJ2-3; D is undetermined. Trimming stripped 3 bases from V and 6 bases from J, with 11 bases between. The V gene's germline CDR1 is SGDLS and CDR2 YYNGEE. The CDR3 contains 13 residues. CDR3 loop: CASSEGPWDTQYF. DNA for the CDR3: TGTGCCAGCAGCGAGGGTCCTTGGGATACGCAGTATTTT.

The V and J genes are TRBV15 and TRBJ2-3, with D perhaps TRBD1 (6 bases). CDR1 and CDR2 from the germline V gene are LNHNV and YYDKDF (reference sequence). The length of the CDR3 is 13 residues. Trimming stripped 3 bases from V and 6 bases from J, with 10 bases between. CDR3 sequence (DNA): TGTGCCACCAGCAGGTCAGGGGTCGATACGCAGTATTTT. Amino acids: CATSRSGVDTQYF.

This chain links TRBV6-5 with TRBJ2-1; TRBD1 aligns across 9 bases. Germline trimming cut 7 bases from V and 5 bases from J; bases unmatched to any gene: 9. The CDR3 runs 15 residues. From germline, CDR1 is MNHEY and CDR2 SVGAGI. CDR3 nucleotide sequence: TGTGCCAGCACTGGGACAGGGCAATACCACAATGAGCAGTTCTTC. It specifies CASTGTGQYHNEQFF.

This clone was picked up one time. The chain has TRBV7-2 and TRBJ1-2; tentative D call: TRBD1 (6 bases). CDR1 and CDR2 from the germline V gene are SGHTA and FQGNSA. The CDR3 sequence is 14 residues long. V lost 0 bases and J lost 7, with 12 bases in between. Here the CDR3 reads CASSLARGLGGYTF. The CDR3, as DNA: TGTGCCAGCAGCTTAGCGCGGGGGCTAGGTGGCTACACCTTC.

The chain links TRBV10-3 to TRBJ2-1, with 10 positions matching TRBD2. The germline gives CDR1 ENHRY, CDR2 SYGVKD. Trimming at V came to 6 bases and at J to 9 bases, leaving 11 bases not matched to a gene. CDR3 size: 15 residues. In DNA, the CDR3 is TGTGCCATCAGGCCGGGACTAGCGATTACTGGTGAGCAGTTCTTC. Its protein is CAIRPGLAITGEQFF.

This chain's CDR3 is CASSSRDSRNQPQHF. CDR3 in DNA: TGTGCCAGCAGTTCCCGGGACAGTCGCAATCAGCCCCAGCATTTT. This chain connects TRBV6-5 to TRBJ1-5, with 7 bases fitting TRBD1. Germline CDR1 reads MNHEY; CDR2 reads SVGAGI. The CDR3 consists of 15 residues. Trimming cost V 4 bases and J 2 bases; bases outside gene matches: 5.

This clone was seen a handful of times. This chain joins TRBV5-4 and TRBJ1-2; D is unclear. Germline CDR1 SGHNT, CDR2 YYREEE (reference sequence). V gave up 4 bases and J gave up 4 bases, with 11 bases separating them. The CDR3 runs 13 residues. The CDR3: CASSHPSIYGYTF. CDR3 DNA: TGTGCCAGCAGCCACCCATCGATCTATGGCTACACCTTC.

This chain connects TRBV5-6 to TRBJ2-2; unclear D gene. Per germline, CDR1 SGHDT and CDR2 YYEEEE. Trimming took 0 bases from V and 6 from J, leaving 9 bases between them. The CDR3 extends over 14 amino acids. The CDR3 DNA follows: TGTGCCAGCAGCTTGGCCCTGATAGCCGGGGAGCTGTTTTTT. Protein: CASSLALIAGELFF.

The chain has TRBV29-1 and TRBJ1-5; 9 bases are shared with TRBD1. CDR1 and CDR2 from the germline V gene are SQVTM and ANQGSEA. The CDR3 extends over 14 amino acids. With 6 bases clipped from V and 4 bases from J, the junction kept 7 bases outside the gene matches. Written as DNA, the CDR3 is TGCAGCGTGTCCGGGACAGGGCCGAATCAGCCCCAGCATTTT. Protein sequence: CSVSGTGPNQPQHF.

The V and J genes are TRBV19 and TRBJ1-5, with no clear D. Germline values: CDR1 LNHDA, CDR2 SQIVND (reference sequence). The CDR3 has 16 amino acids. Between the trimmed V and J ends, which lost 6 bases and 0 bases, there was a span of 15 bases. The CDR3 DNA is TGTGCCAGTAGACTCGGGAGGGCCTTTAGCAATCAGCCCCAGCATTTT. Translating gives CASRLGRAFSNQPQHF.